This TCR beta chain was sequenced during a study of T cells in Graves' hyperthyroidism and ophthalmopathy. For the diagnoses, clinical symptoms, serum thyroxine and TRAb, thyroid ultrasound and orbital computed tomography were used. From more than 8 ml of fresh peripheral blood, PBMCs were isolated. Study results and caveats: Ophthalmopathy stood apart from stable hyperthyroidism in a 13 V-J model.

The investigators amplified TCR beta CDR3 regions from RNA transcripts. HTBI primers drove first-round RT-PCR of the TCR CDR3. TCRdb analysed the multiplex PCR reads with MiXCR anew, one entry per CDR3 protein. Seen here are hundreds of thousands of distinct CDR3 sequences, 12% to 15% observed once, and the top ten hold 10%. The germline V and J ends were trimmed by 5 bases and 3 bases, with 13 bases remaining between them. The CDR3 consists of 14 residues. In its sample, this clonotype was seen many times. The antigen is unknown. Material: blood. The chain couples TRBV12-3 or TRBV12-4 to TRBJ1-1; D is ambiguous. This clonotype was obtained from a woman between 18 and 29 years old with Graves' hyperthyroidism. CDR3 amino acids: CASSPSRRYTEAFF. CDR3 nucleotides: TGTGCCAGCAGTCCATCCAGGAGGTACACTGAAGCTTTCTTT.